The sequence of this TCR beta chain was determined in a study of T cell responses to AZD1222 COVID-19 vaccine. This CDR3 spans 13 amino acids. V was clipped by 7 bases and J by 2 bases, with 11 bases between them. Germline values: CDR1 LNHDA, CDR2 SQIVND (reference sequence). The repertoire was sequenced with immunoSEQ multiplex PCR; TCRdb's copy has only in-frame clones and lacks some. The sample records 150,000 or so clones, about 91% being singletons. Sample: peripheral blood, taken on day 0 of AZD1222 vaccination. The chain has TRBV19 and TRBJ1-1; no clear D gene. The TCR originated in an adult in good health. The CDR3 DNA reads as TGTGCCAGTAATCGAGGGTCCAACACTGAAGCTTTCTTT. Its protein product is CASNRGSNTEAFF.